This T cell receptor beta chain was captured by sequencing in a study of vaccination and CD4 T cells after COVID-19. Germline V gene lookup returns CDR1 DFQATT and CDR2 SNEGSKA (reference sequence). The CDR3 contains 10 residues. V lost 5 bases, J lost 13 bases, and 12 bases lay in between. Documented treatment: approximately nine-day PBMC culture with coronavirus spike peptide pools or control peptides (ViraFEST assay). PBMCs, plated at fewer than 2.5 million per well, were grown in the presence of around 11 IU/ml IL-2 and approximately 10 ug/ml peptide pools. The Oncomine TCR Beta short-read assay was what sequenced the DNA obtained from cultured CD4+ T cells. In TCRdb, the PCR reads were re-called with MiXCR into one record per CDR3 protein. The data contain around 13,000 distinct CDR3 sequences, 70% to 80% of them singletons. Comment on this clonotype: What it binds is not known.

The sample comprised CD4+ T cells from blood, cultured in vitro. The chain uses TRBV20-1 and TRBJ2-1; D uncertain. The sequence came from a human donor who had recovered from COVID-19. CDR3 in amino acids: CSAARSQQFF. For the CDR3, the DNA is TGCAGTGCTGCTAGGTCCCAACAGTTCTTC.